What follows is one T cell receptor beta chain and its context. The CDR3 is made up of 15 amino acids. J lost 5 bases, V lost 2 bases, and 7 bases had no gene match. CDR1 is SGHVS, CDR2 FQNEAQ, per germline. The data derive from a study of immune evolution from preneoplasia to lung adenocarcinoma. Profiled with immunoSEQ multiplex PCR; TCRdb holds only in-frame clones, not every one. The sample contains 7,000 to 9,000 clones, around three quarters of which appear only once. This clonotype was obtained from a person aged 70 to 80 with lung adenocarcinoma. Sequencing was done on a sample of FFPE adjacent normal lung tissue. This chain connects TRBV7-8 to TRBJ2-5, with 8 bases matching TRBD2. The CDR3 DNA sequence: TGTGCCAGCAGCTTATCCAGCGGGGGACTGGAGACCCAGTACTTC. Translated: CASSLSSGGLETQYF.